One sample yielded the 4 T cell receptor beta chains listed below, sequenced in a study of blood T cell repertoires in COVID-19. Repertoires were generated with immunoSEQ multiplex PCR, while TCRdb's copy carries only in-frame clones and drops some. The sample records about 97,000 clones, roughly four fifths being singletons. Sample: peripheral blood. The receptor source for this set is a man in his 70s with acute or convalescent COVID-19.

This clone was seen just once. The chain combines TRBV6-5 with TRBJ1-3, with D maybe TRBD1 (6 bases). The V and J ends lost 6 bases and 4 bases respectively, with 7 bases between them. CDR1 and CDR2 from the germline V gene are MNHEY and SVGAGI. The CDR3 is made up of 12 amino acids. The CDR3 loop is CASRGQGNTIYF. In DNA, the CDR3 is TGTGCCAGCAGAGGACAGGGAAACACCATATATTTT.

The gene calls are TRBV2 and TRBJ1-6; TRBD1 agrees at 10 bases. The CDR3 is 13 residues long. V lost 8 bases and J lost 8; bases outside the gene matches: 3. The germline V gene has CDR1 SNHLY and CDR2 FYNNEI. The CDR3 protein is CASRDRGYSPLHF. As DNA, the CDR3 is TGTGCCAGCCGGGACAGGGGCTATTCACCCCTCCACTTT.

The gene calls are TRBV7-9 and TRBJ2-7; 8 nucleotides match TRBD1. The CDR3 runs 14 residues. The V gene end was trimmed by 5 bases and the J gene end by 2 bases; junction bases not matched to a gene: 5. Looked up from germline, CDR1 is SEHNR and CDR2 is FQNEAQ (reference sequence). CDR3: CASSPRQGTYEQYF. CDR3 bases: TGTGCCAGCAGCCCTCGACAGGGGACCTACGAGCAGTACTTC.

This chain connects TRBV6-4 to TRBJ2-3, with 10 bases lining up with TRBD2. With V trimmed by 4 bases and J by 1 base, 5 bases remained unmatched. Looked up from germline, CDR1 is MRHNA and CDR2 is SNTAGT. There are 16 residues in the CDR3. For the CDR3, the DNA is TGTGCCAGCAGTGTATCCGGGACTAGCGGCACAGATACGCAGTATTTT. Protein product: CASSVSGTSGTDTQYF.